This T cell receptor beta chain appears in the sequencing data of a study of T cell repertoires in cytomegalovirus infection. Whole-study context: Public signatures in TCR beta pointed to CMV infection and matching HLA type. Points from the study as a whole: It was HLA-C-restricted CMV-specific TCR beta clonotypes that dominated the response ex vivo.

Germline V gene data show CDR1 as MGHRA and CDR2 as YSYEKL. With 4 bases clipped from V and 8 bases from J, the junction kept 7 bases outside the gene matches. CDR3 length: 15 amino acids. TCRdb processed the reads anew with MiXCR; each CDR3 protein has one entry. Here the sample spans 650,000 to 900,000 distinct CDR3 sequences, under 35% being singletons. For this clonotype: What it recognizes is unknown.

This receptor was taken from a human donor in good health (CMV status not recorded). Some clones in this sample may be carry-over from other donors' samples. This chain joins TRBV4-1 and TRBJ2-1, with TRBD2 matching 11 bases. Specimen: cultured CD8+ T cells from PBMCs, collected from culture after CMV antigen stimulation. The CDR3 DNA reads TGCGCCAGCAGCCGGGGACTAGCGGTCGGGGATGAGCAGTTCTTC. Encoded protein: CASSRGLAVGDEQFF.